These 21 T cell receptor beta chains share one sample of origin, sequenced in a study of T-cell reconstitution after alpha-beta-depleted transplantation in children. Construction of the TCRbeta library involved unique molecular identifiers. TCRdb called the PCR reads again in MiXCR, with one record for every CDR3 protein. The sample consists of roughly 500,000 distinct CDR3 sequences, approximately 29% of them appearing once. The sequenced sample was PBMCs from the stem cell graft donor, obtained from the stem cell graft. These receptors were collected from a human donor who donated a stem cell graft to a child with aplastic anemia.

The chain is built from TRBV6-5 and TRBJ2-1, with a tentative D call TRBD2 (6 bases). Germline V gene lookup returns CDR1 MNHEY and CDR2 SVGAGI. The CDR3 contains 12 residues. V shed 9 bases and J shed 4 bases, with 10 bases lying between them. The CDR3 region is CASGAGYNEQFF. CDR3 nucleotide sequence: TGTGCCAGTGGTGCGGGGTACAATGAGCAGTTCTTC.

V usage is TRBV7-3 and J usage is TRBJ2-7, with 7 bases lining up with TRBD1. CDR3 size: 13 residues. V dropped 3 bases and J dropped 6; count of bases not matched to a gene: 5. In germline, CDR1 is SGHTA, CDR2 FQGTGA. The CDR3 here is CASSFKGAGEQYF. DNA for the CDR3: TGTGCCAGCAGCTTTAAGGGGGCTGGCGAGCAGTACTTC. The full variable domain, in which reference TRBV7-3 and TRBJ2-7 provide the parts outside the CDR3, is GAGVSQTPSNKVTEKGKYVELRCDPISGHTALYWYRQSLGQGPEFLIYFQGTGAADDSGLPNDRFFAVRPEGSVSTLKIQRTERGDSAVYLCASSFKGAGEQYFGPGTRLTVT.

The chain joins TRBV27 to TRBJ1-4; weak D call: TRBD1 (6 bases). Trimming took off 5 bases at V and 8 bases at J, with 15 bases between the two ends. CDR3 length: 14 residues. The germline V gene encodes CDR1 MNHEY and CDR2 SMNVEV (reference sequence). This CDR3 reads CASSASMGGEKLFF. In DNA form, the CDR3 reads TGTGCCAGCAGTGCCTCTATGGGGGGCGAAAAACTGTTTTTT.

This chain connects TRBV6-5 to TRBJ1-3; 8 bases map to TRBD1. Per germline, CDR1 MNHEY and CDR2 SVGAGI. Germline trimming cut 4 bases from V and 4 bases from J; bases unmatched to any gene: 3. This CDR3 is 14 amino acids long. The CDR3 spells CASSSGTGGNTIYF. In DNA form, the CDR3 reads TGTGCCAGCAGTTCCGGGACAGGAGGAAACACCATATATTTT.

This clonotype occurred a few times. V is TRBV4-3 and J is TRBJ2-1; the D is unclear. Germline CDR1 is LGHNA and CDR2 is YSLEER. Trimming removed 0 bases from V and 13 bases from J, with 16 bases in between. The CDR3 is made up of 14 amino acids. CDR3 coding DNA: TGCGCCAGCAGCCAAGATCTAGGGCCGAAACCCCAGTTCTTC. Translation gives CASSQDLGPKPQFF.

V usage is TRBV28 and J usage is TRBJ1-3; 9 bases align to TRBD1. The germline CDR1 and CDR2 sequences are MDHEN and SYDVKM. This CDR3 has 16 residues. Here the CDR3 DNA reads TGTGCGGGTAATACGGGACAGGGATGTTGTGGAAACACCATATATTTT. Translation: CAGNTGQGCCGNTIYF.

This clonotype was counted only a few times. The gene calls are TRBV5-1 and TRBJ2-5, with a possible D match to TRBD2 (5 bases). Germline V gene sequence: CDR1 SGHRS, CDR2 YFSETQ. The CDR3 covers 14 residues. Trimming removed 0 bases at V and 5 bases at J, with 11 bases between. CDR3 region: CASSLASGWETQYF. CDR3 sequence (DNA): TGCGCCAGCAGCTTGGCCTCGGGATGGGAGACCCAGTACTTC. The whole variable domain, remainder taken from reference TRBV5-1 and TRBJ2-5, is KAGVTQTPRYLIKTRGQQVTLSCSPISGHRSVSWYQQTPGQGLQFLFEYFSETQRNKGNFPGRFSGRQFSNSRSEMNVSTLELGDSALYLCASSLASGWETQYFGPGTRLLVL.

This chain links TRBV20-1 with TRBJ1-5; D not resolved. This CDR3 comprises 15 residues. CDR1 is DFQATT and CDR2 is SNEGSKA in the germline V gene (reference sequence). Trimming took off 3 bases at V and 0 bases at J, with 12 bases between the two ends. CDR3 residues: CSASRSPNSNQPQHF. CDR3 nucleotides: TGCAGTGCTAGCCGCAGCCCGAATAGCAATCAGCCCCAGCATTTT.

The CDR3 region is CSAGSHRAGNTEAFF. The CDR3 DNA sequence: TGCAGTGCTGGAAGCCACAGGGCGGGGAACACTGAAGCTTTCTTT. This chain joins TRBV20-1 and TRBJ1-1, with D possibly matching TRBD1 (6 bases). The CDR3 sequence is 15 residues long. V was shortened by 5 bases and J by 1 base, with 17 bases between the two germline ends. The germline V gene has CDR1 DFQATT and CDR2 SNEGSKA (reference sequence).

This chain connects TRBV7-9 to TRBJ1-1; 9 bases map to TRBD1. The germline V gene encodes CDR1 SEHNR and CDR2 FQNEAQ (reference sequence). V trimming: 5 bases; J trimming: 3 bases; junction bases outside the gene matches: 7. The CDR3 totals 15 residues. In DNA form, the CDR3 reads TGTGCCAGCAGCCAGGGACAGGGAGGGGACACTGAAGCTTTCTTT. It encodes CASSQGQGGDTEAFF.

The rearrangement uses TRBV4-1 and TRBJ2-3, with 9 bases identical to TRBD1. V trimming: 3 bases; J trimming: 0 bases; junction bases outside the gene matches: 7. CDR3 length: 17 residues. Germline loops: CDR1 MGHRA, CDR2 YSYEKL. CDR3 sequence: CASSHPGTGRSTDTQYF. DNA of the CDR3: TGCGCCAGCAGCCATCCCGGGACAGGGAGAAGCACAGATACGCAGTATTTT.

This clonotype was seen a handful of times. The chain joins TRBV5-1 to TRBJ2-3, with 8 bases that match TRBD2. The CDR3 is 14 residues long. Unmatched junction bases numbered 1, after V lost 0 bases and J lost 4 bases. CDR1 SGHRS and CDR2 YFSETQ come from the germline V gene. The CDR3 sequence is CASSLEREPDTQYF. CDR3 bases: TGCGCCAGCAGCTTGGAGCGGGAGCCAGATACGCAGTATTTT.

V gene TRBV4-3 combines with J gene TRBJ1-2, with TRBD1 as a possible D gene (5 bases). Between the trimmed V and J ends, which lost 1 base and 8 bases, there was a span of 11 bases. The CDR3 totals 13 residues. From germline, CDR1 is LGHNA and CDR2 YSLEER. The CDR3 is CASSQGGVGGYTF. As DNA, the CDR3 is TGCGCCAGCAGCCAAGGAGGGGTAGGGGGCTACACCTTC.

The V call is TRBV19, the J call TRBJ2-7; 10 bases agree with TRBD1. Germline assignment: CDR1 LNHDA and CDR2 SQIVND (reference sequence). The CDR3 is 15 amino acids. After removal of 5 bases from V and 4 bases from J, the junction contained 8 bases not matched to a gene. In DNA, the CDR3 is TGTGCCAGTAGTGCAACCGGGACAGGGGCTTACGAGCAGTACTTC. Encoded protein: CASSATGTGAYEQYF.

This chain connects TRBV3-1 to TRBJ2-7; D is unclear. Trimming stripped 3 bases from V and 0 bases from J, with 6 bases between. Germline lookup yields CDR1 LGHDT and CDR2 YNNKEL (reference sequence). CDR3 length: 13 amino acids. The chain's CDR3 is CASSHASSYEQYF. For the CDR3, the DNA is TGTGCCAGCAGCCACGCTTCCTCCTACGAGCAGTACTTC.

The chain recombines TRBV29-1 with TRBJ2-2, with 10 bases that match TRBD1. Germline values: CDR1 SQVTM, CDR2 ANQGSEA. V was clipped by 7 bases and J by 4 bases; unmatched bases: 0. This CDR3 is built from 12 residues. This CDR3 is CSGDRGTGELFF. The CDR3, as DNA: TGCAGCGGGGACAGGGGCACCGGGGAGCTGTTTTTT.

This chain links TRBV7-2 with TRBJ2-7; maybe TRBD1 (6 bases). V was trimmed by 5 bases and J by 3 bases, leaving 14 bases between them. The CDR3 consists of 14 residues. In germline, CDR1 is SGHTA, CDR2 FQGNSA. This CDR3 is CASSEWTESYEQYF. The DNA of the CDR3 is TGTGCCAGCAGCGAATGGACAGAGAGCTACGAGCAGTACTTC.

This clonotype was seen only a few times. V and J are TRBV20-1 and TRBJ1-1; possible D gene TRBD1, 6 bases. V lost 3 bases and J 4 bases, leaving 18 bases between the germline ends. Per germline, CDR1 DFQATT and CDR2 SNEGSKA (reference sequence). This CDR3 is built from 15 residues. The CDR3 region has the DNA TGCAGTGCTAGTGGGGTTGGGACAAGGGGCACTGAAGCTTTCTTT. Its translation is CSASGVGTRGTEAFF.

This clonotype occurred a few times. The rearrangement links TRBV4-3 to TRBJ2-1, with 11 bases identical to TRBD2. The trim removed 1 base at V and 4 bases at J, leaving 3 bases unmatched. Per germline, CDR1 LGHNA and CDR2 YSLEER. The CDR3 has 16 residues. CDR3 protein: CASSQVGTSGYNEQFF. CDR3 nucleotides: TGCGCCAGCAGCCAAGTCGGGACTAGCGGATACAATGAGCAGTTCTTC.

This clonotype was picked up a small number of times. This rearrangement joins TRBV29-1 to TRBJ2-1; the D gene is possibly TRBD2 (6 bases). The germline V gene encodes CDR1 SQVTM and CDR2 ANQGSEA. The CDR3 is 15 amino acids. Trimming left V 4 bases short and J 2 bases short, with 15 bases between. The chain's CDR3 is CSVGVWRGTYNEQFF. Here the CDR3 DNA reads TGCAGCGTTGGAGTTTGGCGGGGAACCTACAATGAGCAGTTCTTC.

V and J are TRBV12-3 or TRBV12-4 and TRBJ2-7, with a weak D call TRBD1 (5 bases). Trimming stripped 5 bases from V and 0 bases from J, with 20 bases between. The CDR3 covers 17 residues. CDR3 sequence reads: CASSPAWGQESSYEQYV. The CDR3 nucleotides read TGTGCCAGCAGTCCAGCGTGGGGCCAGGAGAGCTCCTACGAGCAGTACGTC.